Presented here are 21 T cell receptor beta chains from one specimen sequenced in a study of shared clonotypes between healthy human individuals. This table comes from immunoSEQ multiplex PCR, and its TCRdb copy is limited to in-frame clones, with some not included. The sample carries around 500,000 clones, about 82% recorded once. Sample: PBMCs. All receptors come from a woman aged 40 to 50 in good health. Some clones in this sample may be carry-over from other donors' samples.

V is TRBV5-5 and J is TRBJ1-2, with TRBD1 matching over 11 bases. Germline lookup yields CDR1 SGHKS and CDR2 YYEKEE (reference sequence). The trim removed 2 bases at V and 3 bases at J, leaving 3 bases unmatched. CDR3 length: 15 amino acids. The DNA of the CDR3 is TGTGCCAGCAGCTTCGGACAGGGGGCTCACTATGGCTACACCTTC. It specifies CASSFGQGAHYGYTF.

Concerning this clone: A junction boundary mismatches the germline segment, possibly from a read error. The V and J genes are TRBV19 and TRBJ2-7, with D perhaps matching TRBD2 (6 bases). Germline values: CDR1 LNHDA, CDR2 SQIVND (reference sequence). There are 13 residues in the CDR3. The chain's CDR3 is CASSTISGYGQYF. CDR3 nucleotides: TGTGCCAGTAGTACCATTAGCGGCTACGGGCAGTACTTC.

The chain couples TRBV14 to TRBJ1-3, with D possibly matching TRBD1 (5 bases). The CDR3 totals 16 residues. V was trimmed by 5 bases and J by 3 bases, leaving 17 bases between them. CDR1 SGHDN and CDR2 FVKESK come from the germline V gene. The CDR3 nucleotides read TGTGCCAGCAGCACTCGGGCCGCCGGGGGTGGAAACACCATATATTTT. It codes for CASSTRAAGGGNTIYF.

The rearrangement links TRBV6-5 to TRBJ1-1; D not certain. The CDR3 consists of 14 residues. Germline V gene sequence: CDR1 MNHEY, CDR2 SVGAGI. V was pared by 2 bases and J by 0 bases, with 7 bases between. CDR3 coding DNA: TGTGCCAGCAGTTACGCGGAATTGAACACTGAAGCTTTCTTT. Its protein product is CASSYAELNTEAFF.

This chain uses TRBV2 with TRBJ2-2, with 7 bases matching TRBD1. V gave up 7 bases and J gave up 0 bases; unmatched junction bases: 5. Per the germline V gene, CDR1 is SNHLY and CDR2 is FYNNEI. The CDR3 totals 15 residues. CDR3 sequence: CASKGDSSNTGELFF. In nucleotides, the CDR3 is TGTGCCAGCAAAGGGGACAGTTCGAACACCGGGGAGCTGTTTTTT. The full variable domain, in which reference TRBV2 and TRBJ2-2 provide the parts outside the CDR3, is EPEVTQTPSHQVTQMGQEVILRCVPISNHLYFYWYRQILGQKVEFLVSFYNNEISEKSEIFDDQFSVERPDGSNFTLKIRSTKLEDSAMYFCASKGDSSNTGELFFGEGSRLTVL.

In its sample, this clone was seen a few times. The V call is TRBV28, the J call TRBJ2-7, with 8 bases matching TRBD1. Germline CDR1 is MDHEN and CDR2 is SYDVKM. Trimming at V came to 5 bases and at J to 6 bases, leaving 9 bases not matched to a gene. The CDR3 has 14 residues. The CDR3 coding sequence is TGTGCCAGCAGTCCCCAAAGGACAGGGCGCGAGCAGTACTTC. As protein: CASSPQRTGREQYF.

V and J are TRBV5-4 and TRBJ2-5; D ambiguous. Germline lookup yields CDR1 SGHNT and CDR2 YYREEE (reference sequence). V lost 0 bases to trimming and J lost 7 bases, with 7 bases between them. This CDR3 contains 12 residues. The CDR3 DNA reads as TGTGCCAGCAGCTTGGTGTTGGGGACCCAGTACTTC. Protein: CASSLVLGTQYF.

V usage is TRBV10-3 and J usage is TRBJ2-6; the match to TRBD1 covers 7 bases. CDR1 is ENHRY, CDR2 SYGVKD, per germline. J was trimmed by 4 bases and V by 6 bases; bases with no gene match: 9. The CDR3 length is 16 residues. CDR3: CAISPDRAGGANVLTF. The CDR3 DNA is TGTGCCATCAGCCCTGACAGGGCTGGCGGGGCCAACGTCCTGACTTTC.

A remark on this clone: Since a far larger clone is one base different, this is likely a read error. V usage is TRBV30 and J usage is TRBJ2-7, with TRBD2 identical over 9 bases. The CDR3 covers 14 residues. Losses at the gene ends were 4 bases for V and 2 bases for J; bases not matched to a gene: 6. Germline CDR1 is GTSNPN and CDR2 is SVGIG (reference sequence). CDR3 DNA sequence: TGTGCCTGGAAGCGGGGGGTAAGCACCTACGAGCAGTACTTC. Translating it yields CAWKRGVSTYEQYF.

V is TRBV7-9 and J is TRBJ2-3; TRBD1 or TRBD2 may be the D gene (5 bases each). CDR1 and CDR2 (germline): SEHNR, FQNEAQ (reference sequence). The CDR3 sequence is 12 residues long. Trimming cost V 5 bases and J 8 bases, with 11 bases left between them. CDR3 sequence: CASSLQGRTQYF. The CDR3 region has the DNA TGTGCCAGCAGCCTCCAGGGACGTACGCAGTATTTT.

The table lists this clone with a count of one. The CDR3 bases are TGTGCCTGGAACCCCTCGTCCGGGTATGAGACCCAGTACTTC. The encoded protein is CAWNPSSGYETQYF. This sequence joins TRBV30 and TRBJ2-5; the D is unclear. CDR1 is GTSNPN, CDR2 SVGIG, per germline (reference sequence). Trimming stripped 4 bases from V and 5 bases from J, with 17 bases between. The CDR3 is 14 residues long.

The chain recombines TRBV29-1 with TRBJ2-3; D possibly corresponds to TRBD2 (6 bases). V was cut by 4 bases and J by 4 bases, with 9 bases left in between. The CDR3 sequence is 12 residues long. Germline-derived CDR1 and CDR2 are SQVTM and ANQGSEA. As DNA, the CDR3 is TGCAGCGTTGGCAGGGAGGCAGATACGCAGTATTTT. It is translated as CSVGREADTQYF.

The chain links TRBV21-1 to TRBJ1-1. TRBV21-1 has pseudogene status. The CDR3 covers 13 residues. The CDR3 DNA is TGTGCCAGCAGCAATGGTGTGAGCCTCAAAGCTTTCTTT. Protein sequence: CASSNGVSLKAFF.

The gene calls are TRBV5-4 and TRBJ2-7; D gene uncertain. Trimming pared 4 bases from V and 5 bases from J, leaving 16 bases between. The CDR3 is made up of 14 amino acids. Germline assignment: CDR1 SGHNT and CDR2 YYREEE (reference sequence). The CDR3 nucleotides are TGTGCCAGCAGCCCAGACACGGTTAGGAACGAGCAGTACTTC. Encoded protein: CASSPDTVRNEQYF.

Ten or more counts support this clone. The V gene is TRBV27, the J gene TRBJ1-5; no reliable D call. Trimming pared 2 bases from V and 5 bases from J, leaving 7 bases between. The CDR3 is made up of 13 amino acids. Per the germline V gene, CDR1 is MNHEY and CDR2 is SMNVEV (reference sequence). CDR3 sequence reads: CASSLVRDQPQHF. CDR3 DNA sequence: TGTGCCAGCAGTTTAGTTAGGGATCAGCCCCAGCATTTT.

The rearrangement uses TRBV5-1 and TRBJ1-1; 9 bases align to TRBD1. Germline lookup yields CDR1 SGHRS and CDR2 YFSETQ. V gave up 4 bases and J gave up 7 bases; unmatched junction bases: 8. The CDR3 is made up of 14 amino acids. In DNA form, the CDR3 reads TGCGCCAGCAGCCCCCAGGGACAGGGATTTGAAGCTTTCTTT. Translation: CASSPQGQGFEAFF.

This clone has a single count. The chain joins TRBV7-3 to TRBJ2-5; TRBD1 matches 11 bases. CDR3 length: 16 amino acids. V dropped 5 bases and J dropped 1; count of bases not matched to a gene: 6. Germline CDR1 reads SGHTA; CDR2 reads FQGTGA. The CDR3: CASSKAGTGGQETQYF. The CDR3 coding sequence is TGTGCCAGCAGCAAAGCCGGGACAGGGGGCCAAGAGACCCAGTACTTC. Based on the CDR3 plus reference TRBV7-3 and TRBJ2-5, the full variable domain is GAGVSQTPSNKVTEKGKYVELRCDPISGHTALYWYRQSLGQGPEFLIYFQGTGAADDSGLPNDRFFAVRPEGSVSTLKIQRTERGDSAVYLCASSKAGTGGQETQYFGPGTRLLVL.

The chain uses TRBV2 and TRBJ2-7; 10 bases align to TRBD1. V shed 5 bases and J 3 bases; nucleotides not matched to a gene: 7. The CDR3 spans 15 residues. Germline lookup yields CDR1 SNHLY and CDR2 FYNNEI. CDR3 sequence (DNA): TGTGCCAGCAGTCGGGACAGGGGTGCCGGCTACGAGCAGTACTTC. This gives the protein CASSRDRGAGYEQYF.

The chain links TRBV29-1 to TRBJ1-1; D uncertain. The germline V and J ends were trimmed by 2 bases and 7 bases, with 20 bases remaining between them. There are 15 residues in the CDR3. Germline V gene data show CDR1 as SQVTM and CDR2 as ANQGSEA. The CDR3 loop reads CSVEFRVSSPDEAFF. The CDR3 nucleotides read TGCAGCGTTGAATTCCGTGTTTCCTCCCCCGATGAAGCTTTCTTT.

The rearrangement links TRBV14 to TRBJ1-1; D is perhaps TRBD1 (5 bases). Germline values: CDR1 SGHDN, CDR2 FVKESK. This CDR3 spans 17 amino acids. Trimming left V 1 base short and J 6 bases short, with 21 bases between. The CDR3 DNA is TGTGCCAGCAGCCAAGTAATTTCTAGGGTTTGGGGCGCTGAAGCTTTCTTT. Its translation is CASSQVISRVWGAEAFF.

V is TRBV18 and J is TRBJ1-1; 7 bases match TRBD1. In germline, CDR1 is KGHSH, CDR2 LQKENI. This CDR3 spans 17 amino acids. V trimming: 1 base; J trimming: 0 bases; junction bases outside the gene matches: 8. CDR3 sequence (DNA): TGTGCCAGCTCACCACTGTCCGGGACAGTCATGAACACTGAAGCTTTCTTT. Amino acids: CASSPLSGTVMNTEAFF.